These 10 T cell receptor beta chains came from one sample sequenced in a study of CD4 T cells in relation to SARS-CoV-2 and coronaviruses. Their antigens remain unidentified. Sequencing was performed with immunoSEQ multiplex PCR; in TCRdb, only in-frame clones are kept and a portion is missing. Of more than 25,000 clones in the sample, around 78% are singletons; the top ten hold roughly 20%. Before the COVID-19 pandemic, during about 2011-2019, CD4+ T cells were taken from unexposed donors. After more than eight days of culture, CD4+ T cells were isolated. The sample was CD4+ T cells from PBMCs, cultured in vitro. These receptors were obtained from a human donor in good health.

This clone was seen only a few times. This chain joins TRBV9 and TRBJ1-6; 11 bases match TRBD1. CDR3 length: 16 residues. Losses at the gene ends were 3 bases for V and 9 bases for J; bases not matched to a gene: 8. The germline V gene encodes CDR1 SGDLS and CDR2 YYNGEE. The CDR3 DNA is TGTGCCAGCAGCGCTGGGACAGGGGGAGTAACTTCACCCCTCCACTTT. Translated: CASSAGTGGVTSPLHF.

This clone was recorded a few times. The rearrangement uses TRBV27 and TRBJ1-1, with 12 bases identical to TRBD1. This CDR3 spans 17 amino acids. V was pared by 2 bases and J by 2 bases, with 6 bases of the junction left unmatched. Germline V gene sequence: CDR1 MNHEY, CDR2 SMNVEV (reference sequence). The CDR3 here is CASSLIGTGGRNTEAFF. The CDR3 DNA sequence: TGTGCCAGCAGTTTAATAGGGACAGGGGGCAGAAACACTGAAGCTTTCTTT.

This chain joins TRBV2 and TRBJ2-1; 7 nucleotides match TRBD2. V was pared by 6 bases and J by 4 bases, with 3 bases of the junction left unmatched. The CDR3 spans 13 residues. CDR1 and CDR2 (germline): SNHLY, FYNNEI. DNA for the CDR3: TGTGCCAGCAGGCGGGAGCAGTACAATGAGCAGTTCTTC. This gives the protein CASRREQYNEQFF.

The chain employs TRBV23-1 and TRBJ2-3, with TRBD1 as a possible D gene (7 bases). TRBV23-1 is treated as an ORF (open reading frame) with a function not yet certain. Trimming removed 8 bases from V and 2 bases from J, with 14 bases in between. The CDR3 totals 14 residues. The CDR3 nucleotides read TGCGCCAGCTCCTCAGGGGGGCCCACAGATACGCAGTATTTT. It encodes CASSSGGPTDTQYF.

This clone turned up a few times. This chain joins TRBV7-9 and TRBJ1-1; D remains ambiguous. CDR3 length equals 14 residues. Per germline, CDR1 SEHNR and CDR2 FQNEAQ (reference sequence). V dropped 5 bases and J dropped 1 base, with 11 bases sitting between them. CDR3 amino acids: CASSPEGRNTEAFF. The CDR3 DNA is TGTGCCAGCAGCCCCGAAGGGCGGAACACTGAAGCTTTCTTT.

The V gene is TRBV7-8, the J gene TRBJ2-1; possible D gene TRBD1, 6 bases. V shed 5 bases and J shed 8 bases, with 22 bases lying between them. The CDR3 contains 16 residues. Germline lookup yields CDR1 SGHVS and CDR2 FQNEAQ. CDR3 in amino acids: CASSPSWGRKGDEQFF. The CDR3 bases are TGTGCCAGCAGCCCGTCGTGGGGGCGAAAGGGGGATGAGCAGTTCTTC.

V is TRBV18 and J is TRBJ1-2, with D possibly being TRBD1 (6 bases). The V gene's germline CDR1 is KGHSH and CDR2 LQKENI. V lost 4 bases to trimming and J lost 8 bases, with 23 bases between them. The CDR3 is 16 amino acids. The CDR3 loop is CASSLSTTLQGEGYTF. Written as DNA, the CDR3 is TGTGCCAGCTCACTTTCCACGACGCTACAGGGCGAAGGCTACACCTTC.

This rearrangement joins TRBV4-3 to TRBJ2-7, with 11 bases matching TRBD2. CDR3 length equals 20 residues. Germline trimming cut 0 bases from V and 0 bases from J; bases unmatched to any gene: 13. The germline gives CDR1 LGHNA, CDR2 YSLEER. In nucleotides, the CDR3 is TGCGCCAGCAGCCAAGAACTAGCGGGAGCTACGATAGCAAGCTCCTACGAGCAGTACTTC. Protein: CASSQELAGATIASSYEQYF.

The gene calls are TRBV7-2 and TRBJ2-4, with TRBD2 matching 12 bases. The V segment lost 5 bases and the J segment 13 bases; nucleotides outside the gene matches: 9. Looked up from germline, CDR1 is SGHTA and CDR2 is FQGNSA. The CDR3 runs to 14 residues. Here the CDR3 reads CASSRPPLAGGQYF. CDR3 bases: TGTGCCAGCAGCCGCCCCCCACTAGCGGGGGGCCAGTACTTC.

The V call is TRBV7-2, the J call TRBJ2-3, with 10 nucleotides matching TRBD2. The CDR3 runs 16 residues. The V gene's germline CDR1 is SGHTA and CDR2 FQGNSA. The junction had 8 bases not matched to a gene; V was cut back by 2 bases and J by 6 bases. CDR3 DNA: TGTGCCAGCAGCTTAAGTGCTAGCGGGGGAGGGGATACGCAGTATTTT. It is translated as CASSLSASGGGDTQYF.